The next 9 T cell receptor beta chains were all read from a single sample in a study of T cells in tumors and immune-related adverse events. Profiled with immunoSEQ multiplex PCR; TCRdb holds only in-frame clones, not every one. The data show some 11,000 clones, around 92% seen once. Source: lymph node tissue, taken from a patient treated with anti-PD-1 therapy. These receptors came from a female donor with metastatic renal cell carcinoma.

This clone was seen just once. The chain couples TRBV28 to TRBJ1-2; D is unresolved. Germline V CDR1 and CDR2: MDHEN, SYDVKM. The CDR3 is 15 residues long. Trimming cost V 6 bases and J 0 bases, with 14 bases left between them. The CDR3 DNA follows: TGTGCCAGCAGCTTTTTTGGGTCGACTAACTATGGCTACACCTTC. Translated: CASSFFGSTNYGYTF.

This chain connects TRBV9 to TRBJ2-5; D is tentatively TRBD1 or TRBD2 (5 bases each). Trimming shortened V by 1 base and J by 4 bases, and 14 bases separated the two germline ends. The CDR3 spans 15 residues. Germline CDR1 SGDLS, CDR2 YYNGEE. CDR3 nucleotides: TGTGCCAGCAGCGTATTAGGGGCTCGGGGAGAGACCCAGTACTTC. It encodes CASSVLGARGETQYF.

The CDR3 reads CASSSVAGEQYF. CDR3 in DNA: TGCGCCAGCAGCTCAGTCGCGGGCGAGCAGTACTTC. The chain recombines TRBV5-1 with TRBJ2-7, with D maybe TRBD2 (5 bases). V was cut by 3 bases and J by 6 bases, with 10 bases left in between. CDR1 and CDR2 from the germline V gene are SGHRS and YFSETQ. This CDR3 has 12 residues.

Remarks on this clone: One junction end does not reproduce the germline sequence, and a read error may be involved. The chain's CDR3 is CASSYGQGLWAGVSPSLF. Here the CDR3 DNA reads TGTGCCAGCAGTTATGGACAGGGGCTTTGGGCGGGAGTATCCCCTTCCCTCTTC. The chain has TRBV28 and TRBJ2-1; 9 nucleotides agree with TRBD1. From germline, CDR1 is MDHEN and CDR2 SYDVKM. CDR3 length: 18 amino acids.

This clone was recorded once. This sequence joins TRBV27 and TRBJ2-3; tentatively, D is TRBD1 (5 bases). Germline V gene lookup returns CDR1 MNHEY and CDR2 SMNVEV (reference sequence). Trimming shortened V by 6 bases and J by 1 base, and 20 bases separated the two germline ends. This CDR3 region has 17 residues. In DNA form, the CDR3 reads TGTGCCAGCAGAGCAACGCCCTTGGGGCGCCGCACAGATACGCAGTATTTT. Its translation: CASRATPLGRRTDTQYF.

The rearrangement links TRBV2 to TRBJ2-7; 9 bases match TRBD2. Germline V lookup: CDR1 SNHLY, CDR2 FYNNEI. Trimming at V came to 6 bases and at J to 7 bases, leaving 10 bases not matched to a gene. CDR3 length equals 14 residues. The CDR3, as DNA: TGTGCCAGCAGGATTAGCGGGGGCCCTAGGGAGCAGTACTTC. Encoded protein: CASRISGGPREQYF.

V gene TRBV10-1 combines with J gene TRBJ2-2; 7 bases line up with TRBD1. V lost 6 bases to trimming and J lost 8 bases; unmatched junction nucleotides: 9. Germline values: CDR1 WNHNN, CDR2 SYGVQD (reference sequence). The CDR3 sequence is 14 residues long. The CDR3 region is CASSTGQAGGELFF. For the CDR3, the DNA is TGCGCCAGCAGCACAGGACAGGCTGGTGGGGAGCTGTTTTTT.

The rearrangement links TRBV18 to TRBJ2-7, with 9 bases fitting TRBD2. The J segment lost 0 bases and the V segment lost 1 base, leaving 7 bases of the junction unmatched. Germline CDR1 reads KGHSH; CDR2 reads LQKENI. The CDR3 sequence is 17 residues long. CDR3 residues: CASSPRSGRYLSYEQYF. CDR3 nucleotide sequence: TGTGCCAGCTCACCACGGAGCGGGAGGTATCTCTCCTACGAGCAGTACTTC.

CDR3 sequence: CASSLVSNYEQYF. The CDR3 DNA reads as TGTGCCAGCAGCTTAGTCTCCAACTACGAGCAGTACTTC. The chain carries TRBV7-2 and TRBJ2-7, with no clear D. V shed 1 base and J shed 3 bases, with 7 bases lying between them. Germline CDR1 reads SGHTA; CDR2 reads FQGNSA. The CDR3 has 13 residues.